This paragraph covers one T cell receptor beta chain sequence. The CDR3 covers 14 residues. Germline lookup yields CDR1 MDHEN and CDR2 SYDVKM. Trimming took 5 bases from V and 3 from J, leaving 10 bases between them. Original data processing: Cell counts per sample came from amplifying reference gene primers. Assay used: immunoSEQ multiplex PCR; TCRdb lists only in-frame clones, some missing. V, J and clone size were drawn from that table, and D and trimming were deduced from the DNA. The table records 200,000 to 250,000 clones, approximately 82% of them present only once. The entry originates in a study of blood T cell repertoires in COVID-19. As for the study in general: Nucleic acid was either cDNA or gDNA, and it came from T cells, B-cell-depleted T cells, or PBMCs.

Input material: peripheral blood. The TCR comes from a man aged 50 to 59 with active or convalescent COVID-19. The chain combines TRBV28 with TRBJ1-4; a weak D match, TRBD1 (6 bases). The CDR3 here is CASSNRVSNEKLFF. The CDR3 DNA is TGTGCCAGCAGTAACAGGGTCTCTAATGAAAAACTGTTTTTT.